This T cell receptor (beta chain) was captured by sequencing in a study of shared clonotypes between healthy human individuals. Across the study: Samples came from a couple of female and a few male donors aged 18 to 49. Notes on the study in general: What limited the represented genetic and exposure-history diversity was the small number of donors.

Germline V gives CDR1 GTSNPN, CDR2 SVGIG (reference sequence). Trimming removed 0 bases from V and 5 bases from J, with 9 bases in between. CDR3 size: 13 residues. Every one of the donors was a Caucasian adult that lived in Nashville, Tennessee. As regards this clone: Its specificity is not known.

Per the authors' pipeline: Filtering differed because ImmunoSEQ produced junction-only sequences that carried no quality scores. The table came from immunoSEQ multiplex PCR; TCRdb's copy has only in-frame clones and leaves some out. Clonal size and the V and J genes are those of that table, whereas D and trimming came from the DNA. The repertoire holds fewer than 550,000 clones, with approximately 79% as singletons. The sequenced material came from PBMCs. The V gene is TRBV30, the J gene TRBJ2-3; no definite D call. The source of this sequence is a middle-aged woman in good health. Some clones in this sample may be carry-over from other donors' samples. The CDR3 region has the DNA TGTGCCTGGAGTGTATCAAATGTAGATACGCAGTATTTT. Its protein product is CAWSVSNVDTQYF. Full variable domain (remainder filled in from reference TRBV30 and TRBJ2-3): SQTIHQWPATLVQPVGSPLSLECTVEGTSNPNLYWYRQAAGRGLQLLFYSVGIGQISSEVPQNLSASRPQDRQFILSSKKLLLSDSGFYLCAWSVSNVDTQYFGPGTRLTVL.